A selection of T cell receptor beta chains follows, all from one sample in a study of tumor and adjacent non-tumor tissue in lung cancer. TCRdb re-called the multiplex PCR reads with MiXCR, one entry per CDR3 protein. The sample lists 76,000 or so distinct CDR3 sequences, around 65% occurring once. The sample taken for sequencing was lung tumor tissue. These receptors were taken from a woman in her 70s with non-small cell lung cancer. The CDR3 runs from the conserved cysteine through the conserved F or W. A D gene is named only where the DNA matches it firmly. Size is stated for part of the rows, as once, few or many counts, or as a class when the clone is expanded.

d_call	v_call	j_call	clone_size	cdr3_nt	cdr3_aa
-	TRBV6-5	TRBJ2-7	-	TGTGCCAACAGTTACTCCGTACATGGGGCGCGTGGGCAGTACTTC	CANSYSVHGARGQYF
-	TRBV4-1	TRBJ1-5	many	TGCGCCAGCAGCCAGGTCCTGGGACCGATCAATCAGCCCCAGCATTTT	CASSQVLGPINQPQHF
-	TRBV29-1	TRBJ2-6	-	TGCAGCATTGAAGATCGTCACAGATCTGGGGCCAACGTCCTGACTTTC	CSIEDRHRSGANVLTF
-	TRBV5-4	TRBJ1-2	-	TGTACCAGCAACTTCCTAACACGGGGTGGCTACACCTTC	CTSNFLTRGGYTF
TRBD2	TRBV20-1	TRBJ2-7	many	TGCAGTGCTAGTGCCGGAATGACTAGCGGGACCTACGAGCAGTACTTC	CSASAGMTSGTYEQYF
TRBD1	TRBV28	TRBJ1-5	-	TGTGCCAGCAACTTCAGGGGGGTGCGCGGTCGGCCCCACCATTTT	CASNFRGVRGRPHHF
-	TRBV6-1	TRBJ1-5	-	TGTGCCAGCAGTGAGGCCCAGAGGCCCCAGCATTTT	CASSEAQRPQHF
-	TRBV4-1	TRBJ1-3	-	TGCGCCAAGCCATTCCGGGGTAACAGCATATATTTT	CAKPFRGNSIYF
-	TRBV14	TRBJ1-1	few	TGTGCCAGCAGCCATACCCAGGGAGGCACTGAAGCTTTCTTT	CASSHTQGGTEAFF
-	TRBV5-4	TRBJ2-1	-	TGTGCCAGCAGCCTAGGGCACAATGAGCAGTTGTTC	CASSLGHNEQLF
-	TRBV20-1	TRBJ2-1	many	TGCAGTGCTACGAAAACGGTGGCGGGGTTTAATGAGCAGTTCTTC	CSATKTVAGFNEQFF
TRBD2	TRBV20-1	TRBJ2-7	-	TGCAGTGCTAGGATAGCGGGAGGGGGGTCCTACGAGCAGTACTTC	CSARIAGGGSYEQYF
-	TRBV28	TRBJ1-1	medium-sized	TGTGCCAGCAGTTTATCAAGGAACACTGAAGCTTTCTTT	CASSLSRNTEAFF
-	TRBV5-1	TRBJ1-6	once	TGCGCCAGCAGCCAAACTGACGGCTCCTATAATTCACCCGTCCACTTT	CASSQTDGSYNSPVHF
TRBD2	TRBV28	TRBJ2-7	many	TGTGCCAGCAGTTTGCCAGCGGGAGTAACCGAGCAGTACTTC	CASSLPAGVTEQYF
-	TRBV19	TRBJ2-2	-	TGTGCCAGTAGTAATTTTGGGGAGCTGTTTTTT	CASSNFGELFF
TRBD2	TRBV5-6	TRBJ2-7	-	TGTGCCTGCAGCCCTTGGCGGGAGTCGATTTACGAGCGGTACTTC	CACSPWRESIYERYF
-	TRBV29-1	TRBJ2-3	-	TGCAGCGTTGATAGTTGGAGTGGCGCGGGAACGCAGTATTTT	CSVDSWSGAGTQYF
-	TRBV29-1	TRBJ2-7	-	TGCAGCGTCAGGAACAGTGGGCTCGGCGAGCAGTACTTC	CSVRNSGLGEQYF
-	TRBV11-3	TRBJ2-7	-	TGTGCCAGCAGCTTAGATACGGGGATGGCGGGATTACCCTACGAGCAGTACTTC	CASSLDTGMAGLPYEQYF
TRBD1	TRBV6-5	TRBJ1-1	-	TGTGCCAGTAGGGGGACAGGGAGAGATTTCTTT	CASRGTGRDFF
TRBD1	TRBV5-1	TRBJ2-7	-	TGCGCCAGCAGGTCTAGTTATGCAGGGGGAACCTACGGGCAGTACTTC	CASRSSYAGGTYGQYF
-	TRBV6-5	TRBJ1-1	-	TGTGCCGACAACTCCCGGCCCCCGCGGGGGACTGAAGCTTTCTTT	CADNSRPPRGTEAFF
-	TRBV11-1	TRBJ2-7	few	TGTGCCAGCAGCTTGGGCATGCGGGGGCACTCCTACGAGCAGTACTTC	CASSLGMRGHSYEQYF
-	TRBV29-1	TRBJ2-2	-	TGCAGCGTTGTGGATAACGTGAAAACAGGGGAGCTGTTTTTT	CSVVDNVKTGELFF
TRBD1	TRBV6-1	TRBJ2-7	-	TGTATCAGCAGTGTCCCGACAGGGATCCCCTACGAGCAGTACTTC	CISSVPTGIPYEQYF
-	TRBV4-2	TRBJ2-7	-	TGTGGCAGCGGCCAAGAAGATGAGCAGTACTTC	CGSGQEDEQYF
-	TRBV20-1	TRBJ2-7	-	TGCAGTGTTAACGGCTCGGGGGTGGGGAGGCCCTACGAGCAGTACTTC	CSVNGSGVGRPYEQYF
-	TRBV6-5	TRBJ2-7	-	TGTGCCAGCAGTTACTCAGGGCGCGGGCAGTACTTC	CASSYSGRGQYF
-	TRBV5-6	TRBJ1-6	few	TGTGCCAGCAGCTCGGGAATCTACAATCCACCCCCCCACTTT	CASSSGIYNPPPHF
-	TRBV7-8	TRBJ1-1	-	TGCGCCAGCACCTTGTGGCTGGGTGAGGACACTGAAGCTTTCTTT	CASTLWLGEDTEAFF
TRBD1	TRBV6-2/TRBV6-3	TRBJ2-1	-	TGTTCCACCAGGGGCACAGGGGACAATGAGCAGTTCTTC	CSTRGTGDNEQFF
-	TRBV6-2/TRBV6-3	TRBJ1-5	-	TGCGCCAGCAGCAAAGTCTGCAGAGGCAATCAGCCCCAGCATTTT	CASSKVCRGNQPQHF
-	TRBV5-1	TRBJ2-2	many	TGCGCCAGCAGCGTAAACCAGGGAGGCACCGGGGAGCTGTTTTTT	CASSVNQGGTGELFF
-	TRBV29-1	TRBJ2-3	-	TGCAGCCTTAGGGACTCTCAACCCCGAGGTACGCAGTATTTT	CSLRDSQPRGTQYF
-	TRBV29-1	TRBJ1-2	few	TGCAGCGGATCGGACAGCTATGGCTACACCTTC	CSGSDSYGYTF
-	TRBV12-3/TRBV12-4	TRBJ1-2	-	TGTGCCAGCTATTTATTTGGTGGCTACACCTTC	CASYLFGGYTF
-	TRBV12-3/TRBV12-4	TRBJ2-3	-	TGTGCCAGCAGTTTAACCCCTGGTGATACGCAGTATTTT	CASSLTPGDTQYF
TRBD2	TRBV6-1	TRBJ2-3	-	TGTGCCACAGGACTAGCGGCGGACGATACGCAGTATTTT	CATGLAADDTQYF
-	TRBV5-1	TRBJ2-1	-	TGCGCCAGCAGCTTGACGGTAGCAAGGTCCTACAATGAGCAGTTCTTC	CASSLTVARSYNEQFF
-	TRBV5-1	TRBJ2-3	few	TGCGCCAGCAGCTTGGTCGTAGCCCCAGATACGCAGTATTTT	CASSLVVAPDTQYF
-	TRBV6-1	TRBJ2-1	-	TGTGCCAGCAGTGAATTACAGGGGGGGGAGCAGCTCTTC	CASSELQGGEQLF
TRBD2	TRBV20-1	TRBJ2-1	-	TGCAGTGCTAGAGATGGAAGGCTAGCGGGAGACAATGAGCAGTTCTTC	CSARDGRLAGDNEQFF
-	TRBV29-1	TRBJ1-3	-	TGCAGCATTGCGTTAGGGGGAGGTAGGAACACCATATATTTT	CSIALGGGRNTIYF
-	TRBV29-1	TRBJ2-1	-	TGCAGCGTTTTGGGAGGTGATCGGGCGGGATCATTACCATACAATGAGCAGTTCTTC	CSVLGGDRAGSLPYNEQFF
-	TRBV29-1	TRBJ2-3	-	TGCAGCCTTGACTACAGCATGGATACGCAGTATTTT	CSLDYSMDTQYF
-	TRBV6-1	TRBJ2-5	-	TGTGCCAGCAGTGGATGGCTTCAAGAGATCCAGTACTTC	CASSGWLQEIQYF
TRBD1	TRBV6-1	TRBJ1-2	many	TGTGCCAGCAGCGGCGGGCAGGGGGTATATGGCTACACCTTC	CASSGGQGVYGYTF
-	TRBV6-5	TRBJ1-4	-	TGTGGCAGCAGTTACCGGGGTATGGATGAAAAACTGTTTTTT	CGSSYRGMDEKLFF
-	TRBV12-3/TRBV12-4	TRBJ1-1	-	TGTGCCAGCAGTTGGGCGGATTCCTACACTGAAGCTTTCTTT	CASSWADSYTEAFF
-	TRBV29-1	TRBJ2-2	-	TGCAGCGTTGAGGACACCGGAATGCTGTTTTTT	CSVEDTGMLFF
TRBD2	TRBV11-1	TRBJ2-1	-	TGTACCAGCAGCTTAGCCCTAGCGGGCCTGTCCTATGAGCAGTTCTTC	CTSSLALAGLSYEQFF
-	TRBV28	TRBJ1-2	-	TGTGCCAGCAGTTTCTCGACTTATAGAGAGGGATTCTTC	CASSFSTYREGFF
TRBD1	TRBV29-1	TRBJ1-2	few	TGCGGCGTTTCTACCCGGGACAGTGGGCATTATGGCTACACCTTC	CGVSTRDSGHYGYTF
-	TRBV7-8	TRBJ1-1	-	TGTGCCTGCAGCTTTGGACAGCTGAATACTGAAGCTTTCTTT	CACSFGQLNTEAFF
-	TRBV6-5	TRBJ2-1	many	TGTGCCAGCAGTTATAGTCGGGAGAGTGAGCAGTTCTTC	CASSYSRESEQFF
-	TRBV6-1	TRBJ2-2	many	TGTGCCAGCAGGGGGACATTTTCCACCGGGGAGCTGTTTTTT	CASRGTFSTGELFF
-	TRBV29-1	TRBJ2-3	-	TGCAGCGTTGAACGAGTCGGGAGTGCAGATAGGCAGTATTTT	CSVERVGSADRQYF
-	TRBV6-5	TRBJ1-4	once	TGTGCCAGCACCGATCTTACCGGGATAGTTGATGGACTGTTTTTT	CASTDLTGIVDGLFF